What follows are 8 T cell receptor beta chains derived from one specimen sequenced in a study of T cell repertoires in cytomegalovirus infection (dated by TCRdb to about 2019). The sequencer was an Illumina HiSeq 1500. TCRdb trimmed the raw reads at Q25, called clones with MiXCR and kept productive beta chains. Rows are combined by CDR3 protein, so each entry shows the most common genes and DNA. The table for this sample lists more than 400,000 distinct CDR3 sequences; around 27% of them were counted only once. The ten largest clones capture 13% of the sample. Specimen: PBMCs. These receptors were collected from a human donor in good health (CMV status not recorded). Some clones in this sample may be carry-over from other donors' samples.

CDR3 coding DNA: TGTGCCAGCAGCGTAGAAGCACTAGCGGGCCCCTTGGGTGAGCAGTTCTTC. Its protein is CASSVEALAGPLGEQFF. The genes are TRBV9 and TRBJ2-1; 9 positions agree with TRBD2. This CDR3 is 17 amino acids long. Germline CDR1 and CDR2: SGDLS and YYNGEE. V shed 0 bases and J 9 bases; nucleotides not matched to a gene: 13.

This chain links TRBV7-6 with TRBJ2-1; maybe TRBD2 (6 bases). CDR1 SGHVS and CDR2 FNYEAQ come from the germline V gene. There are 16 residues in the CDR3. The V and J ends lost 1 base and 3 bases respectively, with 13 bases between them. In DNA, the CDR3 is TGTGCCAGCAGCTTAGGGATCGGGAGTTTCTACAATGAGCAGTTCTTC. Protein: CASSLGIGSFYNEQFF.

This clonotype was found a few times. J is TRBJ2-5 and V is TRBV11-3; 10 nucleotides align to TRBD2. V lost 1 base and J lost 1; bases outside the gene matches: 6. Per germline, CDR1 SGHNT and CDR2 YENEEA. CDR3 length equals 17 residues. In nucleotides, the CDR3 is TGTGCCAGCAGCTTAGGGAGGACTAGCGGAATCCAAGAGACCCAGTACTTC. This sequence encodes CASSLGRTSGIQETQYF.

The chain is built from TRBV15 and TRBJ2-1; 12 bases match TRBD2. Germline V gene lookup returns CDR1 LNHNV and CDR2 YYDKDF (reference sequence). The CDR3 length is 17 residues. The V segment lost 5 bases and the J segment 7 bases; nucleotides outside the gene matches: 12. CDR3: CATSSWLGTSGLNEQFF. The CDR3 DNA reads as TGTGCCACCAGCTCTTGGTTGGGGACTAGCGGGCTTAATGAGCAGTTCTTC.

The sample holds a few counts of this clonotype. The V gene is TRBV12-3 or TRBV12-4, the J gene TRBJ2-7; D possibly corresponds to TRBD2 (6 bases). V dropped 7 bases and J dropped 6 bases, with 19 bases sitting between them. This CDR3 has 14 amino acids. The chain's CDR3 is CASTFGSGLTEQYF. The DNA for the CDR3 is TGTGCCAGCACCTTCGGGAGCGGATTGACCGAGCAGTACTTC.

This clonotype was found a few times. The V and J genes are TRBV7-2 and TRBJ2-3; possibly TRBD1 or TRBD2 for D (5 bases each). The germline V gene encodes CDR1 SGHTA and CDR2 FQGNSA. CDR3 size: 16 residues. The V end lost 1 base, the J end lost 8 bases, and 19 bases lay between the germline ends. The DNA for the CDR3 is TGTGCCAGCAGCTTAGGATCCGGGGCCCCCTCGGGTACGCAGTATTTT. Amino acids: CASSLGSGAPSGTQYF.

The chain links TRBV28 to TRBJ1-2; D remains ambiguous. CDR3 length: 13 amino acids. V lost 6 bases, J lost 2 bases, and 10 bases lay in between. The germline gives CDR1 MDHEN, CDR2 SYDVKM. CDR3 protein: CASSPNLNYGYTF. DNA for the CDR3: TGTGCCAGCAGCCCGAACCTGAACTATGGCTACACCTTC.

The chain is built from TRBV7-8 and TRBJ2-7; 14 nucleotides align to TRBD2. The CDR3 totals 18 residues. Per the germline V gene, CDR1 is SGHVS and CDR2 is FQNEAQ. V dropped 3 bases and J dropped 6; count of bases not matched to a gene: 13. CDR3 protein: CASSFGTSGRGYGSEQYV. CDR3 coding DNA: TGTGCCAGCAGCTTTGGGACTAGCGGGAGAGGGTACGGTTCCGAGCAGTACGTC.